This record covers a single T cell receptor beta chain. The data were taken from a study of blood T cell repertoires in COVID-19. Across the study: The United States, Italy and Spain were the sources of the acute and convalescent COVID-19 samples.

The repertoire was sequenced with immunoSEQ multiplex PCR; TCRdb's copy has only in-frame clones and lacks some. The repertoire includes hundreds of thousands of clones, about nine tenths of them detected once, and 1.5% sits in the top ten. The CDR3 sequence is 14 residues long. Looked up from germline, CDR1 is LNHNV and CDR2 is YYDKDF (reference sequence). V gave up 5 bases and J gave up 0 bases, with 10 bases separating them. The sequenced material came from peripheral blood. This sequence was found in a middle-aged woman who had recovered from COVID-19. J is TRBJ1-1 and V is TRBV15; D ambiguous. The CDR3 reads CATSYRGLNTEAFF. DNA of the CDR3: TGTGCCACCAGCTATCGAGGGCTGAACACTGAAGCTTTCTTT.